These 3 T cell receptor beta chains originate from one sample sequenced in a study of blood T cell repertoires in COVID-19. Sequencing used immunoSEQ multiplex PCR; TCRdb keeps in-frame clones, though not all of them. The data show approximately 500,000 clones, roughly 89% seen once. Sequencing was carried out using peripheral blood. These receptor sequences come from a man between 18 and 35 years old with COVID-19, enrolled during active disease.

The chain couples TRBV30 to TRBJ1-2; D is undetermined. Trimming removed 2 bases from V and 7 bases from J, with 8 bases in between. The length of the CDR3 is 11 residues. Germline values: CDR1 GTSNPN, CDR2 SVGIG (reference sequence). The CDR3 DNA reads as TGTGCCTGGAGTATGGTGCGTGGCTACACCTTC. Protein: CAWSMVRGYTF.

This clone was detected once. This rearrangement joins TRBV14 to TRBJ2-3; 9 nucleotides align to TRBD2. The CDR3 is 16 residues long. The germline V gene has CDR1 SGHDN and CDR2 FVKESK. V lost 6 bases, J lost 0 bases, and 7 bases stayed unmatched. The CDR3 DNA reads as TGTGCCAGCAGTCTACTTAGCGGGGGCAGCACAGATACGCAGTATTTT. Translation gives CASSLLSGGSTDTQYF.

Comment on this clone: Within the sample, other DNA sequences also encode this same CDR3. This chain's CDR3 is CSVGQGGTEAFF. The CDR3 nucleotides read TGCAGCGTTGGACAGGGGGGGACTGAAGCTTTCTTT. The chain uses TRBV29-1 and TRBJ1-1; 9 bases match TRBD1. After removal of 4 bases from V and 5 bases from J, the junction contained 2 bases not matched to a gene. Germline CDR1 reads SQVTM; CDR2 reads ANQGSEA. This CDR3 comprises 12 residues.